This TCR beta chain was sequenced during a study of tumor-infiltrating lymphocytes in oesophageal squamous cell carcinoma. TCRdb passed the PCR reads through MiXCR, listing each CDR3 protein once. Among about 20,000 distinct CDR3 sequences listed, around 40% were seen once. Trimming left V 0 bases short and J 3 bases short, with 12 bases between. The V gene's germline CDR1 is SGDLS and CDR2 YYNGEE. CDR3 size: 15 residues. Sample: blood. The chain carries TRBV9 and TRBJ1-1, with D hard to call. This clonotype was obtained from a male donor with esophageal squamous cell carcinoma. The DNA of the CDR3 is TGTGCCAGCAGCGTAGATGAGGGCGAGGACACTGAAGCTTTCTTT. Residues: CASSVDEGEDTEAFF. The full variable domain, with the rest looked up from reference TRBV9 and TRBJ1-1, is DSGVTQTPKHLITATGQRVTLRCSPRSGDLSVYWYQQSLDQGLQFLIQYYNGEERAKGNILERFSAQQFPDLHSELNLSSLELGDSALYFCASSVDEGEDTEAFFGQGTRLTVV.